This T cell receptor beta chain came from a study of T-cell reconstitution after alpha-beta-depleted transplantation in children. This clonotype was detected a few times. The library targeted TCRbeta and was prepared with unique molecular identifiers. Each CDR3 protein is one row after TCRdb ran MiXCR on the PCR reads. The sample contains about 610,000 distinct CDR3 sequences, about 10% of which appear only once. From germline, CDR1 is DFQATT and CDR2 SNEGSKA (reference sequence). Trimming cost V 6 bases and J 4 bases; bases outside gene matches: 10. The CDR3 is 15 amino acids. The chain couples TRBV20-1 to TRBJ2-3, with TRBD2 matching over 10 bases. This specimen consisted of PBMCs from the stem cell graft donor, obtained from the stem cell graft. This clonotype was obtained from a human donor who donated a stem cell graft to a child with acute myeloid leukemia. The CDR3 DNA reads as TGCAGTGCCTATAGAGCGGGAGGGCCGCCAGATACGCAGTATTTT. Its translation: CSAYRAGGPPDTQYF.